The sequence of this T cell receptor (beta chain) was determined in a study of blood T cell repertoires in COVID-19. Study details: The analysed material was cDNA or gDNA that came from T cells, B-cell-depleted T cells, or PBMCs.

Per the authors' pipeline: Estimated nucleated cell counts came from reference gene primer amplification. Assay used: immunoSEQ multiplex PCR; TCRdb lists only in-frame clones, some missing. For V, J and clone size, that table is used; D and trimming come from the DNA. Of more than 150,000 clones listed, about 77% were seen once; the top ten hold around 13%. The CDR3 is made up of 15 amino acids. Germline V gene data show CDR1 as LNHDA and CDR2 as SQIVND (reference sequence). Losses at the gene ends were 4 bases for V and 9 bases for J; bases not matched to a gene: 10. The receptor comes from a woman over 75 with acute or convalescent COVID-19. This sequence joins TRBV19 and TRBJ2-1; TRBD2 matches at 9 bases. Sequencing was done on a sample of peripheral blood. The CDR3 DNA sequence: TGTGCCAGTAGTACACATAGCGGGAGTTCAAGTGAGCAGTTCTTC. Translation gives CASSTHSGSSSEQFF.